This T cell receptor (beta chain) appears in the sequencing data of a study of blood T cell repertoires in COVID-19. Sequencing used immunoSEQ multiplex PCR; TCRdb keeps in-frame clones, though not all of them. The table lists some 70,000 clones, 65% to 80% of them singletons. This CDR3 spans 20 amino acids. The source of this sequence is a woman in her fifties or sixties with acute or convalescent COVID-19. The sample was peripheral blood. V is TRBV21-1 and J is TRBJ1-1; the DNA was not used to check the table's D call, TRBD1. TRBV21-1 is listed as a pseudogene. The CDR3 loop is CASSKEGNYDRGRKDTEAFF. The CDR3 coding sequence is TGTGCCAGCAGCAAAGAGGGTAATTACGACAGGGGGCGCAAGGACACTGAAGCTTTCTTT.